One and the same sample provided the 28 T cell receptor beta chains below, sequenced in a study of OX40 agonist ivuxolimab in advanced cancers. The method was the immunoSEQ multiplex PCR assay. Imported from immuneACCESS, the table was reduced by TCRdb to in-frame sequences with V and J called. These copies leave out some clones; in studies compared against another copy, an unresolved V gene accounts for under half, and the cause of the remainder is not known. Recorded for this sample are about 50,000 clones; around 79% of them occurred a single time. The ten largest account for 1.5% to 2% of the sample. The source was CD4+ or CD8+ T cells sorted from blood, collected in a trial of the OX40 agonist ivuxolimab. Receptor source: an adult with an advanced solid tumor such as melanoma, head and neck, liver or kidney cancer.

The V gene is TRBV7-8, the J gene TRBJ1-1; D is possibly TRBD1 (6 bases). Germline V lookup: CDR1 SGHVS, CDR2 FQNEAQ. This CDR3 is 16 amino acids long. Trimming removed 5 bases at V and 8 bases at J, with 24 bases between. The CDR3 sequence: CASSAIPRTVYPEAFF. The CDR3 DNA follows: TGTGCCAGCAGCGCCATCCCCCGGACAGTCTACCCCGAAGCTTTCTTT.

This rearrangement joins TRBV18 to TRBJ2-3, with 7 nucleotides matching TRBD1. Germline V gives CDR1 KGHSH, CDR2 LQKENI. The CDR3 is 14 amino acids. V was clipped by 6 bases and J by 1 base; unmatched bases: 4. CDR3 region: CASSSTGGTDTQYF. The CDR3 DNA follows: TGTGCCAGCTCGTCTACAGGGGGCACAGATACGCAGTATTTT.

The chain carries TRBV6-5 and TRBJ2-3, with D unclear. This CDR3 is 12 amino acids long. The V gene's germline CDR1 is MNHEY and CDR2 SVGAGI. V was cut by 6 bases and J by 6 bases, with 10 bases left in between. Here the CDR3 reads CASRQTADTQYF. DNA for the CDR3: TGTGCCAGCAGGCAGACCGCGGATACGCAGTATTTT.

V and J are TRBV28 and TRBJ1-2, with D hard to call. The ends were cut back, 6 bases at V and 7 bases at J, with 12 bases in the middle. This CDR3 region has 12 residues. Germline V gene sequence: CDR1 MDHEN, CDR2 SYDVKM. CDR3 DNA: TGTGCCAGCAGGCCCGGGAACCGTGGCTACACCTTC. Protein sequence: CASRPGNRGYTF.

CDR3: CASAINTGELFF. The CDR3 DNA sequence: TGTGCCAGCGCTATAAACACCGGGGAGCTGTTTTTT. The rearrangement joins TRBV7-3 to TRBJ2-2; D is uncertain. CDR1 and CDR2 from the germline V gene are SGHTA and FQGTGA. The CDR3 covers 12 residues. V dropped 8 bases and J dropped 2 bases, with 6 bases sitting between them.

The rearrangement uses TRBV6-6 and TRBJ1-5; D remains ambiguous. The CDR3 totals 13 residues. The germline CDR1 and CDR2 sequences are MNHNY and SVGAGI (reference sequence). V dropped 2 bases and J dropped 4 bases, with 6 bases sitting between them. CDR3 bases: TGTGCCAGCAGTTACGGCGGGAATCAGCCCCAGCATTTT. Translation: CASSYGGNQPQHF.

This rearrangement joins TRBV7-6 to TRBJ2-5; 7 bases are shared with TRBD1. Germline trimming cut 6 bases from V and 3 bases from J; bases unmatched to any gene: 7. Germline CDR1 is SGHVS and CDR2 is FNYEAQ. The CDR3 contains 14 residues. CDR3 DNA: TGTGCCAGCAGTCACGGGACAGTAAAAGAGACCCAGTACTTC. Its protein is CASSHGTVKETQYF.

V and J are TRBV7-8 and TRBJ2-6; D not resolved. This CDR3 comprises 15 residues. Trimming took off 0 bases at V and 2 bases at J, with 5 bases between the two ends. The germline CDR1 and CDR2 sequences are SGHVS and FQNEAQ. CDR3 in amino acids: CASSLASTGANVLTF. CDR3 nucleotide sequence: TGTGCCAGCAGCTTAGCGAGTACTGGGGCCAACGTCCTGACTTTC.

This chain connects TRBV9 to TRBJ2-7; D tentatively reads TRBD1 or TRBD2 (5 bases each). The CDR3 is 13 amino acids. Germline V gene data show CDR1 as SGDLS and CDR2 as YYNGEE. Trimming pared 2 bases from V and 5 bases from J, leaving 11 bases between. The CDR3 coding sequence is TGTGCCAGCAGCGTGGGGCGAGCGGACGAGCAGTACTTC. This encodes CASSVGRADEQYF.

As regards this clone: A read error may produce the germline difference seen at one junction end. V and J are TRBV2 and TRBJ1-5; 8 bases line up with TRBD1. The CDR3 contains 15 residues. Germline values: CDR1 SNHLY, CDR2 FYNNEI. This CDR3 is CASREGQGRPQPQHF. In DNA form, the CDR3 reads TGTGCCAGCAGAGAAGGACAGGGCAGGCCTCAGCCCCAGCATTTT. The whole variable domain, filled in from reference TRBV2 and TRBJ1-5, reads EPEVTQTPSHQVTQMGQEVILRCVPISNHLYFYWYRQILGQKVEFLVSFYNNEISEKSEIFDDQFSVERPDGSNFTLKIRSTKLEDSAMYFCASREGQGRPQPQHFGDGTRLSIL.

Only a few counts were recorded for this clone. The CDR3 is CASDSSRTGGSGYTF. In nucleotides, the CDR3 is TGTGCCAGCGACAGTTCGAGGACAGGGGGTAGTGGCTACACCTTC. The chain combines TRBV27 with TRBJ1-2, with TRBD1 identical over 10 bases. The V segment lost 8 bases and the J segment 7 bases; nucleotides outside the gene matches: 13. Germline V gene sequence: CDR1 MNHEY, CDR2 SMNVEV (reference sequence). The CDR3 is made up of 15 amino acids.

The V gene is TRBV5-6, the J gene TRBJ2-1, with D possibly TRBD2 on 6 matching bases. The CDR3 runs 15 residues. The germline CDR1 and CDR2 sequences are SGHDT and YYEEEE. V lost 3 bases to trimming and J lost 0 bases, with 10 bases between them. The CDR3 DNA is TGTGCCAGCAGCTGGGACTCGAGCTCCTACAATGAGCAGTTCTTC. This translates into CASSWDSSSYNEQFF.

The chain recombines TRBV5-4 with TRBJ2-7, with unresolved D. V lost 4 bases, J lost 4 bases, and 15 bases lay in between. The germline V gene encodes CDR1 SGHNT and CDR2 YYREEE (reference sequence). The CDR3 loop spans 14 amino acids. For the CDR3, the DNA is TGTGCCAGCAGCACCGGTCCAGCAACTTACGAGCAGTACTTC. This sequence encodes CASSTGPATYEQYF.

This rearrangement joins TRBV9 to TRBJ2-3; possibly TRBD1 or TRBD2 for D (5 bases each). From germline, CDR1 is SGDLS and CDR2 YYNGEE. Between the trimmed V and J ends, which lost 2 bases and 5 bases, there was a span of 9 bases. The CDR3 is 13 residues long. CDR3 residues: CASSVGGGDTQYF. The CDR3, as DNA: TGTGCCAGCAGCGTCGGTGGGGGAGATACGCAGTATTTT.

This chain connects TRBV23-1 to TRBJ1-1; D gene uncertain. TRBV23-1 is assigned to the ORF class and has an uncertain function. CDR3 length: 15 amino acids. Trimming took 0 bases from V and 6 from J, leaving 14 bases between them. CDR3 region: CASSQSPWDGAEAFF. CDR3 in DNA: TGCGCCAGCAGTCAATCCCCTTGGGATGGGGCTGAAGCTTTCTTT.

The chain couples TRBV28 to TRBJ2-2, with no clear D. V was clipped by 5 bases and J by 5 bases, with 6 bases between them. The CDR3 is made up of 12 amino acids. The germline V gene has CDR1 MDHEN and CDR2 SYDVKM. CDR3 in amino acids: CASSLQTGELFF. The CDR3 DNA follows: TGTGCCAGCAGTCTCCAAACCGGGGAGCTGTTTTTT.

The chain links TRBV6-1 to TRBJ2-5, with 11 bases lining up with TRBD2. The CDR3 covers 14 residues. V shed 2 bases and J 12 bases; nucleotides not matched to a gene: 8. Germline CDR1 and CDR2: MNHNS and SASEGT. CDR3 DNA: TGTGCCAGCAGTGAAATAGCGGGGGGGCGGAGAGAGTACTTC. Translating gives CASSEIAGGRREYF.

The rearrangement joins TRBV30 to TRBJ1-6; no clear D gene. The germline V and J ends were trimmed by 0 bases and 13 bases, with 7 bases remaining between them. CDR1 is GTSNPN and CDR2 is SVGIG in the germline V gene (reference sequence). CDR3 size: 11 residues. CDR3 amino acids: CAWSVTSPLHF. The CDR3 coding sequence is TGTGCCTGGAGTGTCACGTCGCCCCTCCACTTT.

The chain employs TRBV9 and TRBJ2-5, with D uncertain. Germline V CDR1 and CDR2: SGDLS, YYNGEE. V lost 3 bases and J 1 base, leaving 13 bases between the germline ends. The CDR3 is 15 residues long. The CDR3 spells CASSEGIGPQETQYF. For the CDR3, the DNA is TGTGCCAGCAGCGAGGGTATAGGGCCCCAAGAGACCCAGTACTTC.

V is TRBV11-3 and J is TRBJ2-7; D not certain. Germline V gene lookup returns CDR1 SGHNT and CDR2 YENEEA. This CDR3 comprises 11 residues. V shed 2 bases and J shed 2 bases, with 1 base lying between them. The DNA for the CDR3 is TGTGCCAGCAGCTTAACCTACGAGCAGTACTTC. Translated: CASSLTYEQYF.

The gene calls are TRBV2 and TRBJ2-4; 9 positions agree with TRBD2. CDR3 length: 16 residues. Looked up from germline, CDR1 is SNHLY and CDR2 is FYNNEI. J gave up 3 bases and V 3 bases, and 6 bases lay outside the gene matches. CDR3 residues: CASSEAGGPGKNIQYF. In nucleotides, the CDR3 is TGTGCCAGCAGTGAGGCGGGGGGGCCGGGCAAAAACATTCAGTACTTC.

The chain carries TRBV6-5 and TRBJ1-2, with D uncertain. The V and J ends lost 0 bases and 7 bases respectively, with 18 bases between them. The CDR3 has 16 residues. Germline CDR1 reads MNHEY; CDR2 reads SVGAGI. The CDR3 region is CASSYSKLGSTGGYTF. For the CDR3, the DNA is TGTGCCAGCAGTTACTCGAAGTTGGGGTCCACTGGTGGCTACACCTTC.

CDR3 sequence: CASRGQGAANSPLHF. The CDR3 region has the DNA TGTGCCAGCAGGGGACAGGGGGCGGCTAATTCACCCCTCCACTTT. J is TRBJ1-6 and V is TRBV2; 12 nucleotides match TRBD1. The J segment lost 6 bases and the V segment lost 6 bases, leaving 3 bases of the junction unmatched. The CDR3 has 15 residues. Germline V gene lookup returns CDR1 SNHLY and CDR2 FYNNEI.

The chain has TRBV25-1 and TRBJ1-2; TRBD1 might be the D (6 bases). This CDR3 spans 13 amino acids. Germline assignment: CDR1 MGHDK and CDR2 SYGVNS. The V end was cut by 2 bases, the J end by 7 bases, with 11 bases between. The CDR3 DNA reads as TGTGCCAGCAGTGAAGGGGGGCAGGGTGGCTACACCTTC. This encodes CASSEGGQGGYTF.

This chain connects TRBV9 to TRBJ1-1, with D perhaps matching TRBD1 (6 bases). V was clipped by 4 bases and J by 3 bases, with 19 bases between them. The CDR3 covers 16 residues. Germline CDR1 and CDR2: SGDLS and YYNGEE. This CDR3 is CASSPTLGAEYTEAFF. The DNA for the CDR3 is TGTGCCAGCAGCCCAACTTTGGGGGCGGAGTACACTGAAGCTTTCTTT.

The table lists this clone with a few counts. This chain uses TRBV7-9 with TRBJ1-3; D remains ambiguous. The germline CDR1 and CDR2 sequences are SEHNR and FQNEAQ (reference sequence). The CDR3 consists of 15 residues. V was pared by 2 bases and J by 2 bases, with 10 bases between. The CDR3 DNA sequence: TGTGCCAGCAGCTTATCGACCGGGACTGGAAACACCATATATTTT. Translating it yields CASSLSTGTGNTIYF.

This sequence joins TRBV9 and TRBJ1-1; D may be TRBD1 (5 bases). The CDR3 covers 17 residues. In germline, CDR1 is SGDLS, CDR2 YYNGEE. V was trimmed by 3 bases and J by 5 bases, leaving 23 bases between them. The CDR3 sequence: CASSAPERGRVRTEAFF. The CDR3 DNA sequence: TGTGCCAGCAGCGCCCCGGAGAGGGGCAGGGTGAGGACTGAAGCTTTCTTT.

The chain employs TRBV18 and TRBJ1-5; D unresolved. The CDR3 totals 15 residues. V was cut by 2 bases and J by 0 bases, with 8 bases left in between. CDR1 is KGHSH, CDR2 LQKENI, per germline. The CDR3 bases are TGTGCCAGCTCACCAGACGATTATAGCAATCAGCCCCAGCATTTT. Its translation: CASSPDDYSNQPQHF.